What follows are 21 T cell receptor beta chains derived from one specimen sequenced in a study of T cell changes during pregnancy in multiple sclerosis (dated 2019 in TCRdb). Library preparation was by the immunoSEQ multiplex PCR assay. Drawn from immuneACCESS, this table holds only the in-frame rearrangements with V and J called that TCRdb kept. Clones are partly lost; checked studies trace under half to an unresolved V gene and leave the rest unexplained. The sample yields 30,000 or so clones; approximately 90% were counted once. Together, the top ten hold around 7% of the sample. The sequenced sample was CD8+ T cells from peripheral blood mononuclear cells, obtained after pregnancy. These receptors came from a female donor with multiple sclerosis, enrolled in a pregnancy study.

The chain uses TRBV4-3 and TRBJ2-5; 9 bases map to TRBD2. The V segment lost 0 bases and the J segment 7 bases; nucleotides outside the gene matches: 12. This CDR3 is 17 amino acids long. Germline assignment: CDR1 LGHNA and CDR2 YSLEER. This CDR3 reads CASSQESAGGLLGTQYF. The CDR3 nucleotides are TGCGCCAGCAGCCAAGAAAGCGCGGGAGGGTTGCTCGGGACCCAGTACTTC.

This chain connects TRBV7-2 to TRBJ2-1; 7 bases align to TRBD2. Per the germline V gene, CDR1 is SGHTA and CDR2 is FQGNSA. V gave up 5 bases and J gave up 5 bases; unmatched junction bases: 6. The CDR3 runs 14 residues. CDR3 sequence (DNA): TGTGCCAGCAGCCCCGGACTAGACAACAATGAGCAGTTCTTC. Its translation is CASSPGLDNNEQFF.

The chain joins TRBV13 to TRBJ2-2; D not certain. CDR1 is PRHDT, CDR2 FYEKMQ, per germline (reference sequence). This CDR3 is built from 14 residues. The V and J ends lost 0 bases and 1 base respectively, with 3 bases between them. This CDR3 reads CASSLGMNTGELFF. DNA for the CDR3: TGTGCCAGCAGCTTAGGTATGAACACCGGGGAGCTGTTTTTT.

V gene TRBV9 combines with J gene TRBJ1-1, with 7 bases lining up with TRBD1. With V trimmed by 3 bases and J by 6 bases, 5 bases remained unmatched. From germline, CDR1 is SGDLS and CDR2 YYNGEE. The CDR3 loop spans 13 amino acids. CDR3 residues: CASSATGTPEAFF. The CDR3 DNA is TGTGCCAGCAGCGCGACAGGGACCCCTGAAGCTTTCTTT.

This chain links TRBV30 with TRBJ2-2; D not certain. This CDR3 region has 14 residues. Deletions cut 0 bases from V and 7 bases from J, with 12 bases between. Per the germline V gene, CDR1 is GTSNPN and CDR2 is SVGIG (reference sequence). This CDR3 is CAWSVPLSGGELFF. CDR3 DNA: TGTGCCTGGAGTGTACCCCTGTCAGGCGGGGAGCTGTTTTTT.

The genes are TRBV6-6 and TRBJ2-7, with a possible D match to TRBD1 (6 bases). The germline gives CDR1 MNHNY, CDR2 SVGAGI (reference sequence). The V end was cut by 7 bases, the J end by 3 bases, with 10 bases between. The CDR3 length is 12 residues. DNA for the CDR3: TGTGCCAGCACCGGACAGAACTACGAGCAGTACTTC. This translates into CASTGQNYEQYF.

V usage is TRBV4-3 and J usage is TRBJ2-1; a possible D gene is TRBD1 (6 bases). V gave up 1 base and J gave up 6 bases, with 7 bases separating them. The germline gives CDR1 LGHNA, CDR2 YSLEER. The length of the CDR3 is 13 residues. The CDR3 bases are TGCGCCAGCAGCCAAGGACAGGTCAATGAGCAGTTCTTC. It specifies CASSQGQVNEQFF.

The CDR3 DNA sequence: TGTGCCAGCAGCTTAGTAACAGGGGGAAGTGAAAAACTGTTTTTT. Residues: CASSLVTGGSEKLFF. V usage is TRBV7-9 and J usage is TRBJ1-4; 8 nucleotides align to TRBD1. Germline loops: CDR1 SEHNR, CDR2 FQNEAQ (reference sequence). The CDR3 has 15 amino acids. Trimming took 1 base from V and 7 from J; bases not matched to a gene: 5.

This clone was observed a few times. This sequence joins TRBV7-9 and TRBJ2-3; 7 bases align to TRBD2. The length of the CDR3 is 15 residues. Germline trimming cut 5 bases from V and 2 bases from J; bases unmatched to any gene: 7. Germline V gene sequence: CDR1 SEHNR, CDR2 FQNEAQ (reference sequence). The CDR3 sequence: CASSREGTPTDTQYF. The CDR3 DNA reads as TGTGCCAGCAGCAGGGAGGGGACCCCCACAGATACGCAGTATTTT.

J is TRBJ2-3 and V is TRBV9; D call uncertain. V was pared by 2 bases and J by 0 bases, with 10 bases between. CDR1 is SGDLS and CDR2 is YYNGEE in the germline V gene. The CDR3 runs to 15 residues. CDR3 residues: CASSVSDDSTDTQYF. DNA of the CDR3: TGTGCCAGCAGCGTCAGCGACGATAGCACAGATACGCAGTATTTT.

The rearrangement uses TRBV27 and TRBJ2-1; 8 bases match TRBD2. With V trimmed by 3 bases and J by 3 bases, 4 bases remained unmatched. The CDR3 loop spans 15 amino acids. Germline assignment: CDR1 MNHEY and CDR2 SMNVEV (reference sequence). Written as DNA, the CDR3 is TGTGCCAGCAGTTTCGGGACTAGTAGCTACAATGAGCAGTTCTTC. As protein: CASSFGTSSYNEQFF.

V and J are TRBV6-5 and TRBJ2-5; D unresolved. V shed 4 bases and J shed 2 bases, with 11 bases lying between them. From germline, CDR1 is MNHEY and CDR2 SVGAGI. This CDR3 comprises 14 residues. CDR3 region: CASSSTDIQETQYF. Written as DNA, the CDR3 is TGTGCCAGCAGTTCCACTGACATTCAAGAGACCCAGTACTTC.

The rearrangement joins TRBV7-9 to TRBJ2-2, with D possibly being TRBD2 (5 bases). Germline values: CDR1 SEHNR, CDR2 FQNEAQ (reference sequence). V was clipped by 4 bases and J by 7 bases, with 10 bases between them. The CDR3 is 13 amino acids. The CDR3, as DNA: TGTGCCAGCAGCTCTAGCTCCAACGGGGAGCTGTTTTTT. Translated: CASSSSSNGELFF.

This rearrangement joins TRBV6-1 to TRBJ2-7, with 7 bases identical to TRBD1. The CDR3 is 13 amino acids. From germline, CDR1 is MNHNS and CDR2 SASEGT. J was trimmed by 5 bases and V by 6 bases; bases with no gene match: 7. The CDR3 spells CASRRDRAHEQYF. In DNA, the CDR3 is TGTGCCAGCAGGAGAGACAGGGCCCACGAGCAGTACTTC.

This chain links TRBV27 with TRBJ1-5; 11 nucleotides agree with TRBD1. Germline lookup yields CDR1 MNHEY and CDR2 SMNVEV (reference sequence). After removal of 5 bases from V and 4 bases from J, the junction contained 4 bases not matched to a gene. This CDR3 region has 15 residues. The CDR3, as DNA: TGTGCCAGCAGTGCCGGGACAGGGGGAAATCAGCCCCAGCATTTT. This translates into CASSAGTGGNQPQHF.

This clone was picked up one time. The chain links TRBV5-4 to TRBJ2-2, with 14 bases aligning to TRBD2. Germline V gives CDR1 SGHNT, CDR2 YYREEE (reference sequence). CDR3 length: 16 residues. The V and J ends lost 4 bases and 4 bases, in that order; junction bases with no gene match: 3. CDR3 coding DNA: TGTGCCAGCAGCCCCGGACTAGCGGGAGGCACCGGGGAGCTGTTTTTT. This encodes CASSPGLAGGTGELFF. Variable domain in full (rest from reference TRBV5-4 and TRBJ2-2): ETGVTQSPTHLIKTRGQQVTLRCSSQSGHNTVSWYQQALGQGPQFIFQYYREEENGRGNFPPRFSGLQFPNYSSELNVNALELDDSALYLCASSPGLAGGTGELFFGEGSRLTVL.

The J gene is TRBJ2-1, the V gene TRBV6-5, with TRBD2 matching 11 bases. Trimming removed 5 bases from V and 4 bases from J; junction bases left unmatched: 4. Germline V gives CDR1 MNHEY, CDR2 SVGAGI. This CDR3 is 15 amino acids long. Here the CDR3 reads CASSKTSGEYNEQFF. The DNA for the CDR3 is TGTGCCAGCAGTAAGACTAGCGGGGAATACAATGAGCAGTTCTTC.

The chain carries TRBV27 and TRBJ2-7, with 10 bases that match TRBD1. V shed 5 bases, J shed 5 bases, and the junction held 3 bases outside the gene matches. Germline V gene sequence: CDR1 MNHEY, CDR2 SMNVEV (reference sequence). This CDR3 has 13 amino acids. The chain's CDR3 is CASSPDRGNEQYF. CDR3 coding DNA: TGTGCCAGCAGTCCGGACAGGGGGAACGAGCAGTACTTC.

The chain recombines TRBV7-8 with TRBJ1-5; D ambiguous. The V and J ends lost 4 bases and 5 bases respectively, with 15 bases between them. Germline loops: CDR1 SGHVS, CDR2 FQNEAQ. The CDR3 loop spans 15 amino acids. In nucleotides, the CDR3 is TGTGCCAGCAGCTCAATCGAGGTGATTGATCAGCCCCAGCATTTT. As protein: CASSSIEVIDQPQHF.

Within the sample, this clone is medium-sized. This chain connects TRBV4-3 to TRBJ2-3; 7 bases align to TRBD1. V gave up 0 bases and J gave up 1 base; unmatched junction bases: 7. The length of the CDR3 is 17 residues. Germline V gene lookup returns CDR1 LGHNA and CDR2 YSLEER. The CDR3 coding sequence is TGCGCCAGCAGCCAAGATTTAGGGGGCTCGGGCACAGATACGCAGTATTTT. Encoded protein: CASSQDLGGSGTDTQYF.

The CDR3 here is CASNKQGRGTGELFF. CDR3 nucleotides: TGTGCCAGCAACAAACAGGGGCGCGGCACCGGGGAGCTGTTTTTT. The chain uses TRBV6-6 and TRBJ2-2; 7 nucleotides line up with TRBD1. Germline V CDR1 and CDR2: MNHNY, SVGAGI (reference sequence). The CDR3 is 15 amino acids. Trimming cost V 7 bases and J 4 bases; bases outside gene matches: 9.